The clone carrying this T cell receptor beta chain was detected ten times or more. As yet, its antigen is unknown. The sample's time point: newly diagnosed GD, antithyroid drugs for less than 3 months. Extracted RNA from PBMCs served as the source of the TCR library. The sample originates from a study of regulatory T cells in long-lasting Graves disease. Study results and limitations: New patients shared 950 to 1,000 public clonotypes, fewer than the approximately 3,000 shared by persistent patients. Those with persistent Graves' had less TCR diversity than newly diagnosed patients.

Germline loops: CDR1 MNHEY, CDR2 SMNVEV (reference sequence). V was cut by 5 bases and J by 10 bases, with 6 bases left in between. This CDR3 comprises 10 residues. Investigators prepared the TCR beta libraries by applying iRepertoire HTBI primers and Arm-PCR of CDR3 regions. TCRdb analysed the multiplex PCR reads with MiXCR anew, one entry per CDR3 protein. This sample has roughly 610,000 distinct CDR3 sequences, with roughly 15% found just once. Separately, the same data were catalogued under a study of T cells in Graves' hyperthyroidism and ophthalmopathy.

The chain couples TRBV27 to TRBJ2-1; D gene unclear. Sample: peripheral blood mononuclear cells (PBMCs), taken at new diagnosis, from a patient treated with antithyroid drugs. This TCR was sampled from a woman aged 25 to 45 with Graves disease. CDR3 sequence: CASSKDEQFF. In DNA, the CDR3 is TGTGCCAGCAGTAAAGACGAGCAGTTCTTC.